This T cell receptor beta chain was recorded in a study of blood T cell repertoires in COVID-19. Across the whole study: Sites in the United States, Italy and Spain provided acute and convalescent COVID-19 samples. In each case, the material was cDNA or gDNA derived from T cells, B-cell-depleted T cells, or PBMCs.

This CDR3 contains 13 residues. Deletions cut 5 bases from V and 14 bases from J, with 16 bases between. Per the original methods: Amplification of reference gene primers provided the estimated nucleated cell counts. The repertoire was sequenced with immunoSEQ multiplex PCR; TCRdb's copy has only in-frame clones and lacks some. V and J calls and clone size follow that table, whereas D and trimming were derived from the DNA. The sample lists some 140,000 clones, about four fifths seen once, with 29% in the top ten. The clonotype originates from a woman aged 55 to 70 with acute or convalescent COVID-19. The V and J genes are TRBV12-3 or TRBV12-4 and TRBJ1-6; possibly TRBD1 for D (5 bases). Sequencing used peripheral blood. The CDR3 region has the DNA TGTGCCAGCAGTCCTTCTAGGACATCGGCCCTCCACTTT. It codes for CASSPSRTSALHF.